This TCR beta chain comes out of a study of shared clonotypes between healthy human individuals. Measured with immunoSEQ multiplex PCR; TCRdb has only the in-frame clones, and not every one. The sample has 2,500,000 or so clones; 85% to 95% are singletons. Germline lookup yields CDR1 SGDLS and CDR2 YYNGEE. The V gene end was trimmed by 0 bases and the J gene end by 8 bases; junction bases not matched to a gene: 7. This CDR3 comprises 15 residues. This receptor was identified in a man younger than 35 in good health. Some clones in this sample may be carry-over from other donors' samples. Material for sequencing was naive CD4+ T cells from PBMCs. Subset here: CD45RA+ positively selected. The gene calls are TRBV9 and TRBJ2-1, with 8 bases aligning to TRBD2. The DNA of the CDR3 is TGTGCCAGCAGCGTAGCAAGCGGGAGTTTTGATGAGCAGTTCTTC. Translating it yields CASSVASGSFDEQFF.